The 2 T cell receptor beta chains below come from one sample, sequenced in a study of cytomegalovirus exposure and HLA in healthy donors. With 60 Vbeta and 13 Jbeta primers, the PCR was carried out. Only in-frame clones appear in the TCRdb table, and some are missing; sequencing was by immunoSEQ multiplex PCR. The sample holds over 120,000 clones, 74% seen once. Sequenced sample: PBMCs. The receptors shown here come from a man younger than 35 in good health and CMV-seropositive.

The chain is built from TRBV29-1 and TRBJ1-5; 8 nucleotides match TRBD1. CDR3 length equals 13 residues. The trim removed 7 bases at V and 5 bases at J, leaving 7 bases unmatched. The germline CDR1 and CDR2 sequences are SQVTM and ANQGSEA. The CDR3 region has the DNA TGCAGCGCACGACAGGGGATCGATCAGCCCCAGCATTTT. This encodes CSARQGIDQPQHF.

This clone was picked up a small number of times. This chain uses TRBV6-1 with TRBJ1-5, with TRBD1 matching 10 bases. V was clipped by 6 bases and J by 7 bases; unmatched bases: 9. This CDR3 has 15 residues. Germline CDR1 is MNHNS and CDR2 is SASEGT. This CDR3 is CASSRQGAIEQPQHF. The CDR3 nucleotides are TGTGCCAGCAGCAGACAGGGGGCGATAGAACAGCCCCAGCATTTT.